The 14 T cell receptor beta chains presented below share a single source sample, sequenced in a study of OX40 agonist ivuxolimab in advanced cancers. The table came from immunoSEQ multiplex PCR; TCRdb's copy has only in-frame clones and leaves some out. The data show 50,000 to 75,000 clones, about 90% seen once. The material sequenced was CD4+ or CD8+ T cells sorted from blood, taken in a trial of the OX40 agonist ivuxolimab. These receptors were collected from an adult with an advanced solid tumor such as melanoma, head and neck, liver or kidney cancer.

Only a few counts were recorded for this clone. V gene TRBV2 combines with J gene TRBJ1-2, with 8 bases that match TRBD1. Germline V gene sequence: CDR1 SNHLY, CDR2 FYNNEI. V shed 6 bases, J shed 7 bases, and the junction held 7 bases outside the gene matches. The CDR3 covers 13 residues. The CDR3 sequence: CASSLKGTGGYTF. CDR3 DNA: TGTGCCAGCAGCCTCAAGGGGACAGGTGGCTACACCTTC. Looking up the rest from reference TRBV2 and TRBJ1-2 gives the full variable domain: EPEVTQTPSHQVTQMGQEVILRCVPISNHLYFYWYRQILGQKVEFLVSFYNNEISEKSEIFDDQFSVERPDGSNFTLKIRSTKLEDSAMYFCASSLKGTGGYTFGSGTRLTVV.

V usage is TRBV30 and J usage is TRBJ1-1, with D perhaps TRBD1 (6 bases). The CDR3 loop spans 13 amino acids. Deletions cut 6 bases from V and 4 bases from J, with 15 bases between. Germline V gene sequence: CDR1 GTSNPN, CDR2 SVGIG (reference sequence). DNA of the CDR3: TGTGCCTGCCCGGGACACCAGGGCACTGAAGCTTTCTTT. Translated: CACPGHQGTEAFF.

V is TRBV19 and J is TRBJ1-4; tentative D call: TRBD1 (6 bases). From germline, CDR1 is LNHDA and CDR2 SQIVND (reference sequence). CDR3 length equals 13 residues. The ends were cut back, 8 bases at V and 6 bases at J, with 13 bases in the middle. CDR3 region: CASYGTRDEKLFF. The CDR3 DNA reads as TGTGCCAGTTACGGGACACGGGATGAAAAACTGTTTTTT.

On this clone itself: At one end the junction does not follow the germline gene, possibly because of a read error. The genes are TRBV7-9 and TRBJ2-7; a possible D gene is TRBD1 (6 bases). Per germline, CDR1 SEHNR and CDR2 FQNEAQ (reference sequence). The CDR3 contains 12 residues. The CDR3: CASNLPGVPLNF. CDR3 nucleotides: TGTGCCAGCAACTTACCAGGGGTCCCCCTTAACTTC.

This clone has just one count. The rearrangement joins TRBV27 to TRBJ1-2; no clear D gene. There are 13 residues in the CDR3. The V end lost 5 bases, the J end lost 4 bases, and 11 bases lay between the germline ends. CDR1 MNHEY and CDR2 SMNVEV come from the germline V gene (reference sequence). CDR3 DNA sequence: TGTGCCAGCAGTCCGACCTCTGCCTATGGCTACACCTTC. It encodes CASSPTSAYGYTF.

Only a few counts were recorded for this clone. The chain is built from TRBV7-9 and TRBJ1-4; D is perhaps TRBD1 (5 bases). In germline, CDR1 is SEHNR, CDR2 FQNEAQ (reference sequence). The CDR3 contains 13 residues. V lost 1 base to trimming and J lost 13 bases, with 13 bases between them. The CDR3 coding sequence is TGTGCCAGCAGCTTAGAGTCGGGGCCCCGACTGTTTTTT. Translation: CASSLESGPRLFF.

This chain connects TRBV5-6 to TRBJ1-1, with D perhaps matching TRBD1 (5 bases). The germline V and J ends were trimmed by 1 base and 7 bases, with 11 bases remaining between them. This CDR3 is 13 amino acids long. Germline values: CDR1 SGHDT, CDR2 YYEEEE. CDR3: CASSLYGGGEAFF. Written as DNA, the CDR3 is TGTGCCAGCAGCTTGTATGGGGGAGGTGAAGCTTTCTTT.

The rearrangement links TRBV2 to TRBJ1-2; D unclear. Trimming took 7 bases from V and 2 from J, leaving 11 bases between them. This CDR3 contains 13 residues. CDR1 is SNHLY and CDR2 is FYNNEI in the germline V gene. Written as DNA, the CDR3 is TGTGCCAGCACCGCGGGAAAAAACTATGGCTACACCTTC. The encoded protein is CASTAGKNYGYTF.

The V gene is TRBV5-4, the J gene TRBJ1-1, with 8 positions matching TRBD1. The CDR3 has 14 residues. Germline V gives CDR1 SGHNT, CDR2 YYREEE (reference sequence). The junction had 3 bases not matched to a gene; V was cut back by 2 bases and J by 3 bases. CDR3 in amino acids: CASSLQGVDTEAFF. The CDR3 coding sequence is TGTGCCAGCAGCTTACAGGGGGTTGACACTGAAGCTTTCTTT.

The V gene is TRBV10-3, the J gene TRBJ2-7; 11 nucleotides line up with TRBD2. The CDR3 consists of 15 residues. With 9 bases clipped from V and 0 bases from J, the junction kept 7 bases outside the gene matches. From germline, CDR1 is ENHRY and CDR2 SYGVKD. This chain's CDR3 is CAIQSSGGPSYEQYF. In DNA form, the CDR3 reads TGTGCCATACAATCTAGCGGGGGGCCCTCCTACGAGCAGTACTTC.

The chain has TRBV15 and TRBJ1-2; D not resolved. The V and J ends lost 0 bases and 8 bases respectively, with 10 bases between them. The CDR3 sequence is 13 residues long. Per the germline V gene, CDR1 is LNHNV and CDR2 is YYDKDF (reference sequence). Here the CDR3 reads CATSRDREKGYTF. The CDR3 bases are TGTGCCACCAGCAGAGATAGGGAGAAGGGCTACACCTTC.

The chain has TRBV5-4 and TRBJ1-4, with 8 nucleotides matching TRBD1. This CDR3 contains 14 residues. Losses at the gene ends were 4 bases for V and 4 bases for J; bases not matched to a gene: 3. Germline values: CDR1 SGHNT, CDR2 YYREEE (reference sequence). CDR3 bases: TGTGCCAGCAGCCGGGACAGGTTTAATGAAAAACTGTTTTTT. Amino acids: CASSRDRFNEKLFF.

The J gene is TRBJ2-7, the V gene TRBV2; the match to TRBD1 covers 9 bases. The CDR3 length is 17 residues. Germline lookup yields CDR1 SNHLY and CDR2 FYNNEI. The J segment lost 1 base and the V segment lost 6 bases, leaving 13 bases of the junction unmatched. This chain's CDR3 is CASSWTGAINVSYEQYF. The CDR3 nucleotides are TGTGCCAGCAGCTGGACAGGGGCGATAAACGTTTCCTACGAGCAGTACTTC.

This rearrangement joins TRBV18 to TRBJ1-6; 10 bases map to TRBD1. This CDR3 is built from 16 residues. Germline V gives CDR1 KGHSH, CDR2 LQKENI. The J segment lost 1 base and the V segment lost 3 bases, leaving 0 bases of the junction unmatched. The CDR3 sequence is CASSPGQGSYNSPLHF. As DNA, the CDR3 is TGTGCCAGCTCACCGGGACAGGGGTCCTATAATTCACCCCTCCACTTT. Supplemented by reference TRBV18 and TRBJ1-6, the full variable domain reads NAGVMQNPRHLVRRRGQEARLRCSPMKGHSHVYWYRQLPEEGLKFMVYLQKENIIDESGMPKERFSAEFPKEGPSILRIQQVVRGDSAAYFCASSPGQGSYNSPLHFGNGTRLTVT.